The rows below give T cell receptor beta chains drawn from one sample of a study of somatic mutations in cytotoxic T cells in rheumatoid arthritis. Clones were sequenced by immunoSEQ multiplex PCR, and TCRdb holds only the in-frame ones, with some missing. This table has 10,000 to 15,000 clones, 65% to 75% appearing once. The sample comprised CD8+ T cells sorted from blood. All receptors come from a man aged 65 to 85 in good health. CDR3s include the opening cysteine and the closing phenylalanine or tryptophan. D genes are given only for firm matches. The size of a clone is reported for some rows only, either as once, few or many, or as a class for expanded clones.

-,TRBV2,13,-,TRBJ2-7,CASSSGLRGEQYF,TGTGCCAGCAGCTCCGGACTTCGTGGCGAGCAGTACTTC
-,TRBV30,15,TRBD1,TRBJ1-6,CAWSVPGGRDSLLHF,TGTGCCTGGAGTGTACCAGGGGGGAGGGATTCCCTCCTCCACTTT
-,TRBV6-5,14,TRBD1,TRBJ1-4,CASGPGTGREKLFF,TGTGCCAGCGGACCCGGGACAGGGCGTGAAAAACTGTTTTTT
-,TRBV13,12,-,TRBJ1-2,CASSLVNYGYTF,TGTGCCAGCAGCTTAGTTAACTATGGCTACACCTTC
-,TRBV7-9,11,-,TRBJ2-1,CAEGGINEQFF,TGTGCCGAGGGCGGGATCAATGAGCAGTTCTTC
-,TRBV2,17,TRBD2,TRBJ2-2,CASSPGTSALNTGELFF,TGTGCCAGCAGTCCCGGGACTAGCGCGCTCAACACCGGGGAGCTGTTTTTT
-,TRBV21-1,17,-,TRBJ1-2,CASSKRALSSPREGYTF,TGTGCCAGCAGCAAAAGGGCACTCTCCTCGCCGCGGGAGGGCTACACCTTC
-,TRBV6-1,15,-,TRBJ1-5,CASSEGVDINQPQHF,TGTGCCAGCAGTGAAGGGGTTGACATCAATCAGCCCCAGCATTTT
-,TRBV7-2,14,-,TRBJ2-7,CASSLAGGAGEQYF,TGTGCCAGCAGCTTAGCTGGGGGAGCCGGAGAGCAGTACTTC
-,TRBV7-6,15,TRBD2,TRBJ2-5,CASSSGTSGGETQYF,TGTGCCAGCAGCTCAGGGACTAGCGGAGGAGAGACCCAGTACTTC
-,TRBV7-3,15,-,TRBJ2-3,CASSLEGRSTDTQYF,TGTGCCAGCAGCTTAGAGGGGAGAAGCACAGATACGCAGTATTTT
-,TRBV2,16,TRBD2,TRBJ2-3,CASSLSSGSSTDTQYF,TGTGCCAGCAGTCTTTCTAGCGGCTCTAGCACAGATACGCAGTATTTT
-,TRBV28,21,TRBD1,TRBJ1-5,CASTPRMRYRDRGTRREPQHF,TGTGCCAGCACCCCTCGGATGCGCTACCGGGACAGGGGGACAAGGCGGGAGCCCCAGCATTTT
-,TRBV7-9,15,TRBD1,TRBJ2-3,CASSKRQGRTDTQYF,TGTGCCAGCAGCAAACGACAGGGGCGCACAGATACGCAGTATTTT
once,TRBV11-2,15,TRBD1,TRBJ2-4,CASSLTGGVKNIQYF,TGTGCCAGCAGCCTGACAGGGGGCGTCAAAAACATTCAGTACTTC
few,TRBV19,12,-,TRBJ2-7,CASSMDPYEQYF,TGTGCCAGTAGTATGGACCCCTACGAGCAGTACTTC
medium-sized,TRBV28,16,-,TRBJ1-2,CASRRRGIASVYGYTF,TGTGCCAGCAGACGCAGGGGAATAGCCTCCGTCTATGGCTACACCTTC
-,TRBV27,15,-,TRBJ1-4,CASSLSLGANEKLFF,TGTGCCAGCAGTTTATCCCTCGGGGCTAATGAAAAACTGTTTTTT
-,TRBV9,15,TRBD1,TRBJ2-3,CASSVEGQSTDTQYF,TGTGCCAGCAGCGTAGAGGGACAGAGCACAGATACGCAGTATTTT
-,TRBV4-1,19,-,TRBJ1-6,CASSQDPTTGSSYNSPLHF,TGCGCCAGCAGCCAAGACCCCACTACAGGGAGCTCCTATAATTCACCCCTCCACTTT
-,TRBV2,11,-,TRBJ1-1,CASREGTEAFF,TGTGCCAGCAGGGAGGGTACTGAAGCTTTCTTT
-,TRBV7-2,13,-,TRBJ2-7,CASSLATGYEQYF,TGTGCTAGCTCCCTAGCGACGGGCTACGAGCAGTACTTC
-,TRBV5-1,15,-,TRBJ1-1,CASSPTTGVNTEAFF,TGCGCCAGCAGCCCTACGACGGGGGTGAACACTGAAGCTTTCTTT
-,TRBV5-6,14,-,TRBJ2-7,CASSPRASPYEQYF,TGTGCCAGCAGCCCGCGGGCCTCCCCCTACGAGCAGTACTTC
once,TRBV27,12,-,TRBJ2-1,CASSQNYNEQFF,TGTGCCAGCAGCCAGAACTACAATGAGCAGTTCTTC
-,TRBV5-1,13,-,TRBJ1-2,CASSETGLDGYTF,TGCGCCAGCAGCGAAACAGGGTTAGATGGCTACACCTTC
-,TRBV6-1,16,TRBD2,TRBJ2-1,CASSEFRGRSDNEQFF,TGTGCCAGCAGTGAATTCCGCGGGAGAAGTGATAATGAGCAGTTCTTC
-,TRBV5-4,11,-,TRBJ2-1,CASSRGVEQFF,TGTGCCAGCAGCCGCGGGGTGGAGCAGTTCTTC
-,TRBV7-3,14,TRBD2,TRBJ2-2,CASSLTGGTGELFF,TGTGCCAGCAGCTTAACGGGGGGGACCGGGGAGCTGTTTTTT
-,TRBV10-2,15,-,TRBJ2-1,CASSEPRIALVEQFF,TGCGCCAGCAGTGAGCCTAGGATAGCCCTAGTTGAGCAGTTCTTC
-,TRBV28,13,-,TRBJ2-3,CASSHRGTDTQYF,TGTGCCAGCAGTCACAGGGGCACAGATACGCAGTATTTT
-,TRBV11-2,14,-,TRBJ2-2,CASSLLSTTGELFF,TGTGCCAGCAGCTTACTGTCTACCACCGGGGAGCTGTTTTTT
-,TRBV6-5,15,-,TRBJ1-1,CASSYVDTTNTEAFF,TGTGCCAGCAGTTATGTTGATACTACGAACACTGAAGCTTTCTTT